This T cell receptor beta chain was recovered during a study of blood T cell repertoires in COVID-19. About the study: Whether acute or convalescent, the COVID-19 samples came from the United States, Italy and Spain. The cDNA or gDNA used as material had been derived from T cells, B-cell-depleted T cells, or PBMCs.

In the authors' methods: Estimation of nucleated cell counts relied on the amplification of reference gene primers. Using immunoSEQ multiplex PCR, the repertoire was profiled, and TCRdb retains in-frame clones only, with some absent. V, J and clone size were drawn from that table, and D and trimming were deduced from the DNA. The repertoire consists of about 73,000 clones, with roughly four fifths occurring once and the leading ten covering over 25%. With 0 bases clipped from V and 6 bases from J, the junction kept 2 bases outside the gene matches. The CDR3 has 13 amino acids. Germline CDR1 is MNHEY and CDR2 is SMNVEV (reference sequence).

This chain connects TRBV27 to TRBJ2-7; 7 nucleotides line up with TRBD2. This TCR was recovered from a human donor in a cohort sampled during active COVID-19. The sequenced material came from peripheral blood. Here the CDR3 reads CASSLSGRGEQYF. CDR3 DNA sequence: TGTGCCAGCAGTTTATCGGGGAGGGGCGAGCAGTACTTC.